This T cell receptor beta chain is from a study of PD-L1 blockade in urothelial cancer (dated by TCRdb to the late 2010s). Regarding the complete study: Every patient began therapy at some point between 2013 and 2015 and was given atezolizumab 1,200 mg intravenously every 3 weeks. Pretreatment tumor samples and matched peripheral blood, collected serially before and after atezolizumab treatment, underwent TCR sequencing. Durable clinical benefit was achieved by nine patients but not by the remaining 20. A median of about 140,000 T cells and just over 80,000 unique TCRs was obtained from blood samples, and a median clonality of roughly 0.08 was observed. Durable clinical benefit was defined as progression-free survival longer than 6 months, and TCR features were also tested against progression-free and overall survival. Blood samples were analyzed at two time points: 3 weeks after treatment start (second dose) and 6 weeks after treatment start. About 90% of the roughly 30 patients were males with bladder-origin urothelial cancer, and about 60% of the 29 reported a prior smoking history. In the same patients, whole exome sequencing and RNA sequencing of pretreatment tumors were performed in addition to TCR sequencing. Patients had an ECOG performance status of 0 or 1 and had received between 0 and 3 prior chemotherapy regimens. The study was an exploratory multi-omic analysis of somatic, immune and clinical correlates of response to PD-L1 blockade with atezolizumab in urothelial cancer. Pretreatment blood TCR-seq was available for under 35 patients, at least one posttreatment blood collection was obtained for 24 patients, and tumor TCR-seq was available for 24 patients. Paper-wide results and their limitations: At 3 weeks after the start of treatment, tumor-associated TCR clones in peripheral blood had expanded more in patients with durable benefit (n of about 21, p = 0.022). Small sample size (n ≈ 28) and many exploratory analyses mean the results are intended to be hypothesis-generating. Improved progression-free and overall survival was found to be associated with pretreatment peripheral blood TCR clonality below the median.

Synthetic TCR analog templates were spiked into each PCR to estimate absolute template abundance from read counts. Using the immunoSEQ assay, TCRbeta CDR3 regions were amplified from genomic DNA with bias-controlled V and J gene primers. Sequencing of rearranged TCRbeta segments was done at approximately 20X coverage. In the paper's pipeline: Sequencing errors were corrected by clustering and CDR3s were annotated against IMGT to assign V, D and J genes. Out-of-frame and stop-codon sequences were excluded, and only productive TCRbeta rearrangements were used in downstream analyses. Clonality was computed as one minus Shannon entropy normalized by the log of the number of unique productive sequences. Fisher's exact test with Benjamini-Hochberg correction, at a threshold of adjusted p below 0.01, was used to find clones that differed between time points or between blood and tumor. TCRdb carries this immuneACCESS record with in-frame sequences only. Its versions omit some clonotypes, under half of them owing to an unresolved V gene in the studies checked, with the rest unexplained. From that table come the V and J calls and clone size; the DNA was used to work out D and trimming. This sample gives approximately 110,000 clones in total; approximately 90% of them show up just once. Together, the top ten hold around 4% of the sample.

A remark on this clone: Its cognate antigen has yet to be identified. No base quality values were provided; no much bigger clone lies one nucleotide off.

The germline V gene gives CDR1 as SNHLY and CDR2 as FYNNEI. The CDR3 covers 13 residues, taking in both the cysteine and the phenylalanine. Here the CDR3 DNA is all that survives: 39 bases in frame from base 1. Trimming at the junction amounts to 6 bases on V and 4 bases on J, and the germline ends lie 12 bases apart. The sample's time point label, decoded: peripheral blood 6 weeks after treatment start. The cohort comprised around 31 patients with locally advanced or metastatic urothelial carcinoma treated at Memorial Sloan Kettering on a trial protocol. Peripheral blood mononuclear cells were collected pretreatment and during treatment, with between 1 and 8 total time points per patient. The Qiagen DNeasy Blood extraction kit was used to purify genomic DNA from total PBMCs and from tumor samples. Collected pretreatment and during treatment, PBMCs were isolated and stored as previously described.

In this chain, TRBV2 is recombined with TRBJ2-5; perhaps TRBD1 is the D gene, with 5 bases matching. This material consisted of PBMCs, taken around atezolizumab (anti-PD-L1) treatment. The TCR sequence derives from a man in his sixties with urothelial cancer. CDR3 loop: CASSPTGAETQYF. The DNA reads as follows: TGTGCCAGCAGCCCGACTGGGGCAGAGACCCAGTACTTC.